This T cell receptor (beta chain) was sequenced in a study of blood T cell repertoires in COVID-19. The CDR3 runs to 15 residues. Looked up from germline, CDR1 is SGHNT and CDR2 is YYREEE (reference sequence). Trimming removed 0 bases from V and 2 bases from J; junction bases left unmatched: 4. The method was immunoSEQ multiplex PCR; TCRdb's version includes in-frame clones alone and lacks a portion of them. The sample has around 620,000 clones, about 87% seen once. The chain couples TRBV5-4 to TRBJ1-2, with 7 bases fitting TRBD1. The TCR originated in a woman aged 18-29 years with acute or convalescent COVID-19. The sample consisted of peripheral blood. The CDR3 bases are TGTGCCAGCAGCTTGGGACAGGGCCTAAACTATGGCTACACCTTC. Translation gives CASSLGQGLNYGYTF. Full variable domain (rest looked up from reference TRBV5-4 and TRBJ1-2): ETGVTQSPTHLIKTRGQQVTLRCSSQSGHNTVSWYQQALGQGPQFIFQYYREEENGRGNFPPRFSGLQFPNYSSELNVNALELDDSALYLCASSLGQGLNYGYTFGSGTRLTVV.